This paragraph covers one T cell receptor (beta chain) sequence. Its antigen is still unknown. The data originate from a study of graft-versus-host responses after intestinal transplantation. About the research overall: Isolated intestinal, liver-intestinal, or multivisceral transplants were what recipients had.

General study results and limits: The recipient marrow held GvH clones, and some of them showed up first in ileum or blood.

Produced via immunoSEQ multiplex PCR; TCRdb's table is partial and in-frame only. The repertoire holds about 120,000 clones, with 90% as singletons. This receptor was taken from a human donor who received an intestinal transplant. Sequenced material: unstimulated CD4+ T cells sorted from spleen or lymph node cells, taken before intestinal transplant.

The CDR3 reads CARSLGAGVGNEQFF. The CDR3 nucleotides are TGTGCCAGAAGCTTGGGAGCGGGAGTGGGCAATGAGCAGTTCTTC. The gene calls are TRBV5-3 and TRBJ2-1, with 8 bases lining up with TRBD2. TRBV5-3 is an open reading frame, and its role is uncertain. This CDR3 is 15 amino acids long. J lost 6 bases, V lost 0 bases, and 5 bases had no gene match.